This record concerns one T cell receptor (beta chain) sequence. Sequencing was performed with immunoSEQ multiplex PCR; in TCRdb, only in-frame clones are kept and a portion is missing. Of roughly 120,000 clones in the sample, about 94% are singletons; the top ten hold roughly 2.6%. These data originate in a study of control samples from healthy donors and cancer patients. J gave up 5 bases and V 0 bases, and 8 bases lay outside the gene matches. CDR1 and CDR2 from the germline V gene are MNHEY and SVGAGI. The length of the CDR3 is 16 residues. This receptor was identified in a man between 25 and 39 years old in good health. Sequenced input: blood. The chain is built from TRBV6-5 and TRBJ2-3, with TRBD2 matching over 7 bases. CDR3 sequence reads: CASSYSPGEGQDTQYF. In DNA, the CDR3 is TGTGCCAGCAGTTACTCACCGGGGGAGGGGCAAGATACGCAGTATTTT.